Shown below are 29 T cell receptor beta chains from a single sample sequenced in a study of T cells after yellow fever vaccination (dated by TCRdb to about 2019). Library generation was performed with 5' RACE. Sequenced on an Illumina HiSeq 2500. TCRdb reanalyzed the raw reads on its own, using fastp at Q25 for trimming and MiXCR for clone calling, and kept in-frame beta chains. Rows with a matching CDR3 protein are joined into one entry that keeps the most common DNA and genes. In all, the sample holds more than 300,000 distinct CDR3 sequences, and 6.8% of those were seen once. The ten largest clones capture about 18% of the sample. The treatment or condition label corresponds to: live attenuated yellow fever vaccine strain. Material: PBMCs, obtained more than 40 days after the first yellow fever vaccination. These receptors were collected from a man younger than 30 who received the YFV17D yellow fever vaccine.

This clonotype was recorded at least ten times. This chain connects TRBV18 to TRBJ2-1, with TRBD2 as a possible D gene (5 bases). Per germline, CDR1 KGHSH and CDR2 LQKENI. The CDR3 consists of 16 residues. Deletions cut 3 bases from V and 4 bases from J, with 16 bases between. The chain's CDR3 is CASSPEGLLVYNEQFF. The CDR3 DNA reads TGTGCCAGCTCACCGGAAGGACTGCTTGTATACAATGAGCAGTTCTTC.

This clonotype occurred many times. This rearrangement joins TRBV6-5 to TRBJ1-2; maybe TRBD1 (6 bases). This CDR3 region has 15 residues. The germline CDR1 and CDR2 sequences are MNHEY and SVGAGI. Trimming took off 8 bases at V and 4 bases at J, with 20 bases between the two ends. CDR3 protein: CASRGGEQGVYGYTF. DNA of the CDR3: TGTGCCAGCCGGGGAGGGGAACAGGGAGTCTATGGCTACACCTTC.

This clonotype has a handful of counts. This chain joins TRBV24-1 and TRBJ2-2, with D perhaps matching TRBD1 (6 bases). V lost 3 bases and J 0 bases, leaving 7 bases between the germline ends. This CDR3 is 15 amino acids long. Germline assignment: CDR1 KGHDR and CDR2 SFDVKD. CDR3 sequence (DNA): TGTGCCACCAGTGATAACAGGGCGAACACCGGGGAGCTGTTTTTT. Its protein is CATSDNRANTGELFF.

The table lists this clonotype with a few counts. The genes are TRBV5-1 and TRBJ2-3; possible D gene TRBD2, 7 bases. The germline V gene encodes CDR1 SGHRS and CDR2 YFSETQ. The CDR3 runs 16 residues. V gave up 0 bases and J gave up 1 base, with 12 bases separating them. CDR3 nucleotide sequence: TGCGCCAGCAGCTTGGAGGGGGGGAGAGGCACAGATACGCAGTATTTT. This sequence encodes CASSLEGGRGTDTQYF.

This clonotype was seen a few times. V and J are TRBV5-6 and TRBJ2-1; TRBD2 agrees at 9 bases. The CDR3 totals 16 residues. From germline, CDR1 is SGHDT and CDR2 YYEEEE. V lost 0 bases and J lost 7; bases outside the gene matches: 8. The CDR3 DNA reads TGTGCCAGCAGCTTGGCCCCAGCGGGGGGTGGAAATGAGCAGTTCTTC. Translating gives CASSLAPAGGGNEQFF.

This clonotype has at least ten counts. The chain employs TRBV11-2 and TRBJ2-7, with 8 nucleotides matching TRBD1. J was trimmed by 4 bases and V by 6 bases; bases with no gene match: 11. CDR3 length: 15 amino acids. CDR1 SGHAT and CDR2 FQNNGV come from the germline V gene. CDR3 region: CASSFQGATTYEQYF. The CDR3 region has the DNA TGTGCCAGCAGTTTCCAGGGGGCGACTACGTACGAGCAGTACTTC.

The CDR3: CASEVSGNTGELFF. The CDR3 DNA reads TGTGCCAGCGAAGTTTCTGGGAACACCGGGGAGCTGTTTTTT. This sequence joins TRBV6-1 and TRBJ2-2; no clear D. The V gene's germline CDR1 is MNHNS and CDR2 SASEGT. The CDR3 is 14 residues long. The V end lost 8 bases, the J end lost 1 base, and 11 bases lay between the germline ends.

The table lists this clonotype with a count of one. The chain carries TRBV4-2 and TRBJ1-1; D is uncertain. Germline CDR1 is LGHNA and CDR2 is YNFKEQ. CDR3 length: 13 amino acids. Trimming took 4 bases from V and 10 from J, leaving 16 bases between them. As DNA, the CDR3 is TGTGCCAGCAGCCTAGGGCTGGCTTTAGGAGCTTTCTTT. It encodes CASSLGLALGAFF.

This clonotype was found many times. DNA of the CDR3: TGCGCCAGCAGCTTGTGGGCAGGGCCCACTGAAGCTTTCTTT. Translation gives CASSLWAGPTEAFF. This rearrangement joins TRBV5-1 to TRBJ1-1, with D possibly matching TRBD1 (5 bases). The V gene's germline CDR1 is SGHRS and CDR2 YFSETQ. This CDR3 is built from 14 residues. With 1 base removed from V and 4 bases from J, the gap between germline ends came to 11 bases. Together with reference TRBV5-1 and TRBJ1-1, the CDR3 gives the full variable domain: KAGVTQTPRYLIKTRGQQVTLSCSPISGHRSVSWYQQTPGQGLQFLFEYFSETQRNKGNFPGRFSGRQFSNSRSEMNVSTLELGDSALYLCASSLWAGPTEAFFGQGTRLTVV.

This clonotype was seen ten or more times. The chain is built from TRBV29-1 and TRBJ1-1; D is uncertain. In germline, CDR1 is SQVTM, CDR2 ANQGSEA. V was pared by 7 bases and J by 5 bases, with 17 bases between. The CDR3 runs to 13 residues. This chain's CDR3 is CSAEKGGRTEAFF. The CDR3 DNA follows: TGCAGCGCCGAAAAGGGAGGTAGGACTGAAGCTTTCTTT.

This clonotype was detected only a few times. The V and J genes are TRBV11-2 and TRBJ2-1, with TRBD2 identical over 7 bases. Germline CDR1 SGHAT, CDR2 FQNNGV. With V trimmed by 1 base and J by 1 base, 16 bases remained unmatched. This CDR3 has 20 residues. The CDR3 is CASSLGLAARTGPSYNEQFF. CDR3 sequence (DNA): TGTGCCAGCAGCTTAGGTCTAGCGGCGAGGACCGGACCATCCTACAATGAGCAGTTCTTC. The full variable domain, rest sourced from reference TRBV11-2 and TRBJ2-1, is EAGVAQSPRYKIIEKRQSVAFWCNPISGHATLYWYQQILGQGPKLLIQFQNNGVVDDSQLPKDRFSAERLKGVDSTLKIQPAKLEDSAVYLCASSLGLAARTGPSYNEQFFGPGTRLTVL.

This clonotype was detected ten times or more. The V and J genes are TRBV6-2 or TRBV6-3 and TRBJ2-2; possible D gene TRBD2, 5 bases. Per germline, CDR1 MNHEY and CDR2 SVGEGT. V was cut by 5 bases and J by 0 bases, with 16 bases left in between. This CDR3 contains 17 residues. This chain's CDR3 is CASSSSLAHANTGELFF. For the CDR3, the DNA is TGTGCCAGCAGTAGTTCTCTAGCCCACGCGAACACCGGGGAGCTGTTTTTT.

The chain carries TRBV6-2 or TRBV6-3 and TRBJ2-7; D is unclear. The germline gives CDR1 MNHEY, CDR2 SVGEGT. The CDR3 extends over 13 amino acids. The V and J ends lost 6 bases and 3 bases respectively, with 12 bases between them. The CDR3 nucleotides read TGTGCCAGCAGAAAGGGATTTTACTACGAGCAGTACGTC. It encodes CASRKGFYYEQYV.

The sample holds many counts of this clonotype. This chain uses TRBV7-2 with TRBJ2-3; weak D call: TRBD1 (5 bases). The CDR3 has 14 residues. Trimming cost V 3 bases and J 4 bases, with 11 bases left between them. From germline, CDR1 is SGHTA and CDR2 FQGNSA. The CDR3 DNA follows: TGTGCCAGCAGCTTGCGCAGGGCCCCAGATACGCAGTATTTT. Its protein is CASSLRRAPDTQYF.

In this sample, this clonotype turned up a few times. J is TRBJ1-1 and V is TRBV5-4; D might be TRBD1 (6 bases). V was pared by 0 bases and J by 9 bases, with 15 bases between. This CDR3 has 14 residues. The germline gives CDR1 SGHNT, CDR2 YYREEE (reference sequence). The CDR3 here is CASSLDRWTDQAFF. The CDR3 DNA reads TGTGCCAGCAGCTTGGATCGCTGGACAGATCAAGCTTTCTTT.

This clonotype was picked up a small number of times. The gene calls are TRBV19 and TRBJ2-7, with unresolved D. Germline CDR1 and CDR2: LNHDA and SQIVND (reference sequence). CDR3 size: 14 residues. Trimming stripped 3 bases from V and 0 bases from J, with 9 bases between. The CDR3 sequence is CASSISRASYEQYF. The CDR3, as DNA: TGTGCCAGTAGTATTAGCCGGGCCTCCTACGAGCAGTACTTC.

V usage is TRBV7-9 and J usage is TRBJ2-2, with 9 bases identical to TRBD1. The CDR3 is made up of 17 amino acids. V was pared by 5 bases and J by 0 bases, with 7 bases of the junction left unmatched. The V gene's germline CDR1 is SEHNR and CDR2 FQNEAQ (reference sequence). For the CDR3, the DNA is TGTGCCAGCAGCAGGGGGACAGGGTGGCCGAACACCGGGGAGCTGTTTTTT. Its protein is CASSRGTGWPNTGELFF.

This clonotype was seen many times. The DNA of the CDR3 is TGTGCCAGCAGAAAGAAGGACCTATGGCAGACCCAGTACTTC. This codes for CASRKKDLWQTQYF. The gene calls are TRBV6-1 and TRBJ2-5, with D unclear. From germline, CDR1 is MNHNS and CDR2 SASEGT. Between the trimmed V and J ends, which lost 6 bases and 6 bases, there was a span of 17 bases. This CDR3 has 14 residues.

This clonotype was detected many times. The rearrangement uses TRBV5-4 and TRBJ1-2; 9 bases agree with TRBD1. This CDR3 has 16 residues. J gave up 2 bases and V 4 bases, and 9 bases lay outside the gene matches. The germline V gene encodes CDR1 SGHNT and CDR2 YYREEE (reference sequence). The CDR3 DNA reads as TGTGCCAGCAGCCTATTCCGGACAGGGGACAACTATGGCTACACCTTC. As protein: CASSLFRTGDNYGYTF.

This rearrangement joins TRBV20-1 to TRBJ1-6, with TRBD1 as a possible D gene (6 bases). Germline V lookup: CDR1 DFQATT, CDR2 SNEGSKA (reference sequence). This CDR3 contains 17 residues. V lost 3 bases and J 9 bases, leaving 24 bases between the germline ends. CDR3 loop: CSASTLRTATSTSPLHF. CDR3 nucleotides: TGCAGTGCTAGTACCCTACGGACAGCCACTTCGACTTCACCCCTCCACTTT.

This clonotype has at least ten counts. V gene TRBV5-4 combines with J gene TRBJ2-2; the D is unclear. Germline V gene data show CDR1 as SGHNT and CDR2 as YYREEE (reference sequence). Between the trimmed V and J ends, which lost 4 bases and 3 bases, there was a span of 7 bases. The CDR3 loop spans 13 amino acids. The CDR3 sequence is CASSRFDTGELFF. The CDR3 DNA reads TGTGCCAGCAGCCGGTTCGACACCGGGGAGCTGTTTTTT.

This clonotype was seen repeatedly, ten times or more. In DNA form, the CDR3 reads TGTGCCAGCAGCCGGACAGGGAGCTACGAGCAGTACGTC. This translates into CASSRTGSYEQYV. The chain is built from TRBV7-9 and TRBJ2-7; TRBD1 matches at 8 bases. J lost 3 bases, V lost 5 bases, and 3 bases had no gene match. This CDR3 is built from 13 residues. Germline CDR1 and CDR2: SEHNR and FQNEAQ (reference sequence).

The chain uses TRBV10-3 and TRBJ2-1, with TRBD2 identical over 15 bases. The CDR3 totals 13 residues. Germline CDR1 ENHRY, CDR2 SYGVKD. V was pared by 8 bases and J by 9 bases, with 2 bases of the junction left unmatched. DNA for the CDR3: TGTGCCATCGGACTAGCGGGGGGGTCTGAGCAGTTCTTC. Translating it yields CAIGLAGGSEQFF.

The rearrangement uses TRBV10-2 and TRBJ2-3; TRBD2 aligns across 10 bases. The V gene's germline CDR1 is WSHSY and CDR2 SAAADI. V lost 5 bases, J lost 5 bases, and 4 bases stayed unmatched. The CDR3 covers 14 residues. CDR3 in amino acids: CASSTGLARDTQYF. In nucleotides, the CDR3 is TGCGCCAGCAGTACGGGACTAGCGAGAGATACGCAGTATTTT.

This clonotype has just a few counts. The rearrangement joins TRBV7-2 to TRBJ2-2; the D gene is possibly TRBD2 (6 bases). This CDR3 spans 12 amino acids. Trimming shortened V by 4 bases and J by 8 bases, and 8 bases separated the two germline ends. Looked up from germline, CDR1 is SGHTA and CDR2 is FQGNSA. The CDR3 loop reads CASSSRGGELFF. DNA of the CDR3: TGTGCCAGCAGCTCTCGGGGGGGGGAGCTGTTTTTT.

The CDR3, as DNA: TGTGCCAGCAGTTTCTTTAGAAGCCCTCAAGAGACCCAGTACTTC. It translates to CASSFFRSPQETQYF. The chain uses TRBV12-3 or TRBV12-4 and TRBJ2-5, with D uncertain. Deletions cut 3 bases from V and 2 bases from J, with 13 bases between. The CDR3 covers 15 residues.

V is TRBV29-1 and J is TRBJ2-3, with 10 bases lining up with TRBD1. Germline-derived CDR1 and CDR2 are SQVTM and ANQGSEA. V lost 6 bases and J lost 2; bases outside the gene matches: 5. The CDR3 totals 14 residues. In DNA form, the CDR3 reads TGCAGCGTGGGGACAGGGGCCCCCACAGATACGCAGTATTTT. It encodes CSVGTGAPTDTQYF.

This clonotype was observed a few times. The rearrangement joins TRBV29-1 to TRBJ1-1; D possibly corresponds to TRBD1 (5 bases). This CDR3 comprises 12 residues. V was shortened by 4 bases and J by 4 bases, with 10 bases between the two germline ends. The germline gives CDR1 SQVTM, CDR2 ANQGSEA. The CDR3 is CSVATGRTEAFF. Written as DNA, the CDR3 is TGCAGCGTTGCAACAGGTCGCACTGAAGCTTTCTTT.

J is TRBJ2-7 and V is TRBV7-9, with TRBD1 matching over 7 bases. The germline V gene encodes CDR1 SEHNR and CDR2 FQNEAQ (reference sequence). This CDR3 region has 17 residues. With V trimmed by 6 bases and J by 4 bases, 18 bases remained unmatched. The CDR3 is CASSPDRAVSVGYEQYF. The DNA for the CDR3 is TGTGCCAGCAGTCCCGACAGGGCGGTAAGCGTCGGTTACGAGCAGTACTTC.